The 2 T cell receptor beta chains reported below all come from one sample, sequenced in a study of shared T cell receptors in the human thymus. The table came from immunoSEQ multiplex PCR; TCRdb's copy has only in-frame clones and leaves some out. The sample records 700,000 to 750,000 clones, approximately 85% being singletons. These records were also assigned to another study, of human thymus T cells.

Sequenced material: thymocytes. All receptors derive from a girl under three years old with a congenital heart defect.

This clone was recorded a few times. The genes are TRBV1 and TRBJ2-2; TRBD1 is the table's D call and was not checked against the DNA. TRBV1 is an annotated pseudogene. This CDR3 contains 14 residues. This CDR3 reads CTSSLDRNTGELFF. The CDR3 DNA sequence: TGCACCAGCAGCCTAGACAGGAACACCGGGGAGCTGTTTTTT.

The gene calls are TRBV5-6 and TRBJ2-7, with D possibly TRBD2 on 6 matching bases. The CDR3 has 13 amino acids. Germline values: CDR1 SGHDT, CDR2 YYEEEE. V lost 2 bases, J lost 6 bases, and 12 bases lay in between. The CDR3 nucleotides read TGTGCCAGCAGCTTTGGGGGGATGAGCGAGCAGTACTTC. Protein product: CASSFGGMSEQYF.